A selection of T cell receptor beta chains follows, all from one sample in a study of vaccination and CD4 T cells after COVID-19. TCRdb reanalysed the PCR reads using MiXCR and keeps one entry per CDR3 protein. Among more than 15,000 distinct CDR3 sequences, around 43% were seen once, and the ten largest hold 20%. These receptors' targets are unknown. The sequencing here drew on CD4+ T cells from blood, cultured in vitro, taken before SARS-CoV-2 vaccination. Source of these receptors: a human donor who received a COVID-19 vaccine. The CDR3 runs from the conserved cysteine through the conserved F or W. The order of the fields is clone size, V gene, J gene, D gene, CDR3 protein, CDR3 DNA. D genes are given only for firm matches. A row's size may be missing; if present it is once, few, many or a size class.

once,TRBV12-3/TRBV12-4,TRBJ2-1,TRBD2,CASSLAGTRGHEQFF,TGTGCCAGCAGTTTAGCGGGGACTAGAGGTCATGAGCAGTTCTTC
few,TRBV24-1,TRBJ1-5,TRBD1,CATSGVGGRNQPQHF,TGTGCCACCAGTGGAGTAGGGGGCCGGAATCAGCCCCAGCATTTT
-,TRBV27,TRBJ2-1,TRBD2,CASVRRGGISYNEQFF,TGTGCCAGCGTGAGGCGGGGGGGCATCTCCTACAATGAGCAGTTCTTC
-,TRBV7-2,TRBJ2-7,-,CASSAQAGSPVRF,TGTGCCAGCAGCGCCCAGGCGGGGTCGCCAGTTCGCTTC
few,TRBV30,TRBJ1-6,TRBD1,CAWSGTGVSPLHF,TGTGCCTGGTCCGGGACAGGGGTCTCACCCCTCCACTTT
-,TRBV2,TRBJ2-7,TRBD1,CASSQTGGLKEQYF,TGTGCCAGCAGTCAGACAGGGGGGCTAAAGGAGCAGTACTTC
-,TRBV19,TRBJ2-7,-,CASSWSREEEQYF,TGTGCCAGTAGTTGGTCCAGGGAGGAGGAGCAGTACTTC
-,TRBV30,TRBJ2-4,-,CAWSVKGSDIQYF,TGTGCCTGGAGTGTAAAGGGATCGGACATTCAGTACTTC
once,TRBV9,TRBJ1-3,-,CASSPTTGNTIYF,TGTGCCAGCAGCCCCACAACTGGAAACACCATATATTTT
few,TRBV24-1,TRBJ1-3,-,CATSDGAGNTIYF,TGTGCCACCAGTGACGGGGCTGGAAACACCATATATTTT
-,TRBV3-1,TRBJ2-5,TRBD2,CASSQDHSSGKETQYF,TGTGCCAGCAGCCAAGATCATTCTAGCGGGAAAGAGACCCAGTACTTC
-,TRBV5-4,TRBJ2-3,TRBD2,CASSLDGTTTDTQYF,TGTGCCAGCAGCTTGGACGGGACTACCACAGATACGCAGTATTTT
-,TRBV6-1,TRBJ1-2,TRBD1,CASKFGTANVNYGYTF,TGTGCCAGCAAGTTCGGGACAGCTAACGTTAACTATGGCTACACCTTC
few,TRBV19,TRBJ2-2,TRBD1,CASSIGGQGRLTGELFF,TGTGCCAGTAGTATAGGGGGACAGGGTCGGTTAACCGGGGAGCTGTTTTTT
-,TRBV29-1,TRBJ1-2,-,CSVDRGAGGYTF,TGCAGCGTTGATAGGGGGGCTGGTGGCTACACCTTC
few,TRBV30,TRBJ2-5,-,CAWDTGGETQYF,TGTGCCTGGGATACCGGAGGGGAGACCCAGTACTTC
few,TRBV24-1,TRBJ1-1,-,CAISMGTEAFF,TGTGCCATTTCGATGGGCACTGAAGCTTTCTTT
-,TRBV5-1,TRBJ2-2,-,CASRLGGAAPGELFF,TGCGCCAGCAGATTGGGCGGCGCGGCTCCCGGGGAGCTGTTTTTT
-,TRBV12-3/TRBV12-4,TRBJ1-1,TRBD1,CASRKTPGQPNTEAFF,TGTGCCAGCAGGAAAACCCCGGGACAGCCGAACACTGAAGCTTTCTTT
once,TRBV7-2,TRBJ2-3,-,CASSLVGGLDTQYF,TGTGCCAGCAGCTTAGTGGGGGGGCTCGATACGCAGTATTTT
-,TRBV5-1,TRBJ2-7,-,CASSLDQGPSYEQYF,TGCGCCAGCAGCTTGGATCAGGGCCCTTCCTACGAGCAGTACTTC
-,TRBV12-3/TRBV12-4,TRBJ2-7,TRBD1,CASSTTQGTSYYEQYF,TGTGCCAGCAGTACCACACAGGGGACCTCGTACTACGAGCAGTACTTC
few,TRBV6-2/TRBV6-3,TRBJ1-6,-,CASSGLTSNSPLHF,TGTGCCAGCAGTGGGCTAACTTCAAATTCACCCCTCCACTTT
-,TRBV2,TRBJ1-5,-,CASSAESNQPQHF,TGTGCCAGCAGTGCGGAGAGCAATCAGCCCCAGCATTTT
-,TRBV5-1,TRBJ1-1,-,CASSLGGGTPRENTEAFF,TGCGCCAGCAGCCTTGGGGGGGGTACTCCTAGGGAGAACACTGAAGCTTTCTTT
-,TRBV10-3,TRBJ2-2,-,CAIRPEGTGELFF,TGTGCCATCAGGCCCGAGGGGACCGGGGAGCTGTTTTTT
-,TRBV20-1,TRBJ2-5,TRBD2,CSARDMLAGVETQYF,TGCAGTGCTAGAGATATGCTAGCGGGGGTTGAGACCCAGTACTTC
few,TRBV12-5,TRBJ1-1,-,CASGSLSGYWAEAFF,TGTGCTAGTGGTTCCTTGTCAGGTTATTGGGCTGAAGCTTTCTTT
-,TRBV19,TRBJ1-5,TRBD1,CASSIRILTGEIGQPQHF,TGTGCCAGTAGTATTCGGATTCTGACAGGGGAAATAGGTCAGCCCCAGCATTTT
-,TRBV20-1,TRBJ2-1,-,CSATGPSYNEQFF,TGCAGTGCTACCGGGCCAAGTTACAATGAGCAGTTCTTC
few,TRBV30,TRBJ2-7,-,CAWSVGTKVGEQYF,TGTGCCTGGAGTGTCGGGACAAAAGTAGGCGAGCAGTACTTC
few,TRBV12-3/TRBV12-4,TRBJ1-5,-,CASSYRRGPDPNQPQHF,TGTGCCAGCAGCTACCGTCGCGGGCCCGACCCTAATCAGCCCCAGCATTTT
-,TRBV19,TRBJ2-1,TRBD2,CASRKVAGDPSYNEQFF,TGTGCCAGTAGAAAAGTAGCGGGGGACCCCTCCTACAATGAGCAGTTCTTC
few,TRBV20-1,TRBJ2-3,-,CSVDRTEITDTQYF,TGCAGTGTCGACCGGACAGAGATCACAGATACGCAGTATTTT
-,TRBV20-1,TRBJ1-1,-,CSARDLGSMNTEAFF,TGCAGTGCTAGAGATTTAGGGAGTATGAACACTGAAGCTTTCTTT